The entry below describes one T cell receptor (beta chain). Its antigen is as yet unknown. The sample originates from a study of neoadjuvant anti-PD-1 for oral cavity cancer. Blood libraries mostly used around 0.45 ug genomic DNA, six replicates each. The protocol was immunoSEQ multiplex PCR, while the TCRdb copy is restricted to in-frame clones and leaves out a portion. Among about 61,000 clones listed, approximately 80% were seen once. The V gene's germline CDR1 is SGHKS and CDR2 YYEKEE (reference sequence). The J segment lost 6 bases and the V segment lost 4 bases, leaving 7 bases of the junction unmatched. There are 14 residues in the CDR3. PBMCs were not maintained or expanded in culture before analysis. Findings and caveats of the study: Post-nivolumab, blood T cell clonality was significantly elevated in non-responders. Higher pretreatment blood Treg/Th17 ratios correlated with higher pretreatment blood and lower post-treatment tumor TCRbeta clonality.

J is TRBJ2-7 and V is TRBV5-5, with TRBD1 identical over 10 bases. Sample: PBMCs, taken before nivolumab (anti-PD-1) treatment. This TCR derives from a person between 40 and 79 years old with oral cavity squamous cell carcinoma. CDR3 region: CASSLVDRGREQYF. CDR3 DNA: TGTGCCAGCAGCCTCGTCGACAGGGGGCGCGAGCAGTACTTC.